The entry below describes one TCR beta chain. The V gene lost 6 bases and the J gene lost 3 bases, with 11 bases spanning the gap. The CDR3 length is 13 residues. CDR1 and CDR2 from the germline V gene are MNHEY and SVGAGI. The table came from immunoSEQ multiplex PCR; TCRdb's copy has only in-frame clones and leaves some out. The table has about 41,000 clones, around 90% seen once. The sample originates from a study of brain T cells in children with intractable seizures. The chain is built from TRBV6-5 and TRBJ1-2; D unclear. The sample in question was peripheral blood, obtained at surgery. This receptor was taken from a girl aged 2 to 10 with tuberous sclerosis and intractable seizures. DNA of the CDR3: TGTGCCAGCAGAAACAGTGGGCACTATGGCTACACCTTC. This gives the protein CASRNSGHYGYTF.